The clone carrying this T cell receptor (beta chain) was observed a handful of times. Its specificity is not known. V gave up 5 bases and J gave up 3 bases, with 16 bases separating them. Germline CDR1 and CDR2: SGHAT and FQNNGV. The length of the CDR3 is 16 residues. The data stem from a study of read filtering for tumor transcriptome and immune sequencing. Molecular barcoded adaptors covering alpha/delta and beta/gamma chains were used on approximately 440 ng RNA. TCRdb fed the reads into MiXCR, producing one record per CDR3 protein. The table has tens of thousands of distinct CDR3 sequences, 20% to 25% seen once. Overall study results and limits: IR-seq and RNA-seq agreed better without single-read clonotypes.

Source material: a population of CD138-negative cells sorted from bone marrow. The gene calls are TRBV11-2 and TRBJ2-2, with D possibly TRBD2 on 6 matching bases. The source of this sequence is a donor over 35 with multiple myeloma. As DNA, the CDR3 is TGTGCCAGCAGCCCCTCGTCGGGAGTGTACACCGGGGAGCTGTTTTTT. This sequence encodes CASSPSSGVYTGELFF.